This TCR beta chain was identified during a study of T cell responses to AZD1222 COVID-19 vaccine. The study's findings and limits: Seropositivity was recorded at baseline in only 6 or 7 AZD1222 recipients. Donors were mostly white British, more females; clonal diversity possibly underestimated. The study found Spike-specific TCR breadth and depth rose after two AZD1222 doses.

Unmatched junction bases numbered 6, after V lost 5 bases and J lost 4 bases. The CDR3 has 15 residues. Germline loops: CDR1 MNHEY, CDR2 SMNVEV (reference sequence). Clones were sequenced by immunoSEQ multiplex PCR, and TCRdb holds only the in-frame ones, with some missing. The data show more than 150,000 clones, approximately 87% seen once. In the case of this clone: Antigen unknown.

This receptor was obtained from an adult in good health. This chain joins TRBV27 and TRBJ2-2, with 8 positions matching TRBD1. Source: peripheral blood, taken on day 0 of MenACWY control vaccination. The CDR3 DNA reads as TGTGCCAGCAGTCCCCGGGACAGGCCCACCGGGGAGCTGTTTTTT. Residues: CASSPRDRPTGELFF.